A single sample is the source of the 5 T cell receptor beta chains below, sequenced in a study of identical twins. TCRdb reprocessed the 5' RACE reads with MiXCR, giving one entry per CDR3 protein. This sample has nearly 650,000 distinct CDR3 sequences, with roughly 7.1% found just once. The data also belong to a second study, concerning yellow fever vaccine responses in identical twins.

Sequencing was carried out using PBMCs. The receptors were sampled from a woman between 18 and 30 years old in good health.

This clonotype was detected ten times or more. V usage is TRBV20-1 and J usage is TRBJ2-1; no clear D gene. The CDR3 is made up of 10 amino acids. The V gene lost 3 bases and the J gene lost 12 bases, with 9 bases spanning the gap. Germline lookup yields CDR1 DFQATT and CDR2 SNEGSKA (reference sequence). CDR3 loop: CSARAVGQFF. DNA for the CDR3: TGCAGTGCTAGGGCAGTGGGGCAGTTCTTC.

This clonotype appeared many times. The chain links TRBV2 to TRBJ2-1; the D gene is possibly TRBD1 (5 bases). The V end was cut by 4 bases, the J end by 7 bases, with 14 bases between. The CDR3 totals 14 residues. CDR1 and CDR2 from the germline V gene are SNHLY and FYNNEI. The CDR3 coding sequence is TGTGCCAGCAGTGTGCAGGGAAGGCGAAATGAGCAGTTCTTC. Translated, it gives CASSVQGRRNEQFF.

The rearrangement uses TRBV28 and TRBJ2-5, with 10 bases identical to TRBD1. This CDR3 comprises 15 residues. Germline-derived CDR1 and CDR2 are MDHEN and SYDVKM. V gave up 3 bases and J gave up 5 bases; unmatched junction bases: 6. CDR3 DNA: TGTGCCAGCAGTTTTGGGACAGGGGCGAGGGAGACCCAGTACTTC. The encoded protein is CASSFGTGARETQYF.

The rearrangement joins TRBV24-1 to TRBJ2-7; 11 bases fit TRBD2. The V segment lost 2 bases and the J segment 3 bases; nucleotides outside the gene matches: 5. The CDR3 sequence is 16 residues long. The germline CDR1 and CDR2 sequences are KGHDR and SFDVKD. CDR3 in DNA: TGTGCCACCAGTGATTCGTCTAGCGGGAGGAACTACGAGCAGTACTTC. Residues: CATSDSSSGRNYEQYF.

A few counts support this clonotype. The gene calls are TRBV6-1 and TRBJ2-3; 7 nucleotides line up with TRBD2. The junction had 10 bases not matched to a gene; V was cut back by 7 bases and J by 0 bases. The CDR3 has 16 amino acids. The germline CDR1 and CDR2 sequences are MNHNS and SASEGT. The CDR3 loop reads CASKSTGRGSTDTQYF. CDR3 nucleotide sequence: TGTGCCAGCAAGTCCACGGGGCGGGGGAGCACAGATACGCAGTATTTT.